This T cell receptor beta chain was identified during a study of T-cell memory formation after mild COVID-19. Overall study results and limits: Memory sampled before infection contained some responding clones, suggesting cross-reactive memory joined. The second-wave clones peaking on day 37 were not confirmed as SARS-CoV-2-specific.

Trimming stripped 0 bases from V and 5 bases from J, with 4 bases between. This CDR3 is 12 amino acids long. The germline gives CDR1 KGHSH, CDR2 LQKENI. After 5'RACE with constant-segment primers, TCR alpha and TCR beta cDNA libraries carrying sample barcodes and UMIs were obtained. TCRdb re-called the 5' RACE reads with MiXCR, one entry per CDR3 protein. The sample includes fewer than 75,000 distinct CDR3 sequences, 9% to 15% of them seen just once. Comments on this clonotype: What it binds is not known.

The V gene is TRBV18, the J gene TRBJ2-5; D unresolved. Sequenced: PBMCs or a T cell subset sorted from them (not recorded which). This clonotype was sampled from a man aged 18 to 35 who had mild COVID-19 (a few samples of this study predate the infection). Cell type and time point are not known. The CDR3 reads CASSPPKETQYF. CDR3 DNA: TGTGCCAGCTCACCACCGAAGGAGACCCAGTACTTC.